This TCR beta chain was observed in a study of early T cells in non-severe SARS-CoV-2 infection. The wider study: The authors sequenced bulk RNA from unsorted whole blood, leaving chains unpaired.

TCRdb independently ran MiXCR on the 5' RACE reads; one entry per CDR3 protein. This sample has almost 85,000 distinct CDR3 sequences, with about 12% found just once. The CDR3 sequence is 16 residues long. Germline V CDR1 and CDR2: SGDLS, YYNGEE. The V and J ends lost 1 base and 4 bases respectively, with 14 bases between them. This receptor was identified in an adult who was a healthcare worker with PCR-confirmed SARS-CoV-2 infection or an uninfected control (not recorded which). The chain combines TRBV9 with TRBJ2-2; D might be TRBD1 (6 bases). What was sequenced was whole blood. The CDR3 sequence: CASSVQGIRSTGELFF. In DNA form, the CDR3 reads TGTGCCAGCAGCGTACAGGGGATTCGAAGCACCGGGGAGCTGTTTTTT.